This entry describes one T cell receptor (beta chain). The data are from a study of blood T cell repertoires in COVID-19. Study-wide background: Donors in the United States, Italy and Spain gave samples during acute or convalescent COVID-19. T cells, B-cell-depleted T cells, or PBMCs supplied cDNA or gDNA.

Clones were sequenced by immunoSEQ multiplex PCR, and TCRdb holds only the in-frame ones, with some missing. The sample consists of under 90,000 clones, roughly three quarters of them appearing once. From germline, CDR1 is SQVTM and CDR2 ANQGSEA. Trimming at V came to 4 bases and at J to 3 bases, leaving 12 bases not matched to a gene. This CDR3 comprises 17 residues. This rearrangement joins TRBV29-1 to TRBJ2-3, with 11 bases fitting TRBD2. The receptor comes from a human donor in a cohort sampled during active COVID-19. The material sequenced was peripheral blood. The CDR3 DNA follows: TGCAGCGTTGGTTCGTCTGCGGCTAGCGGGGGGACAGATACGCAGTATTTT. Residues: CSVGSSAASGGTDTQYF.